Presented here are 2 T cell receptor beta chains from one specimen sequenced in a study of blood T cell repertoires in COVID-19. Clones were sequenced by immunoSEQ multiplex PCR, and TCRdb holds only the in-frame ones, with some missing. The table lists about 210,000 clones, approximately 80% of them singletons. The sample taken for sequencing was peripheral blood. These receptors originate from a man aged 60 to 75 with COVID-19, enrolled during active disease.

The chain has TRBV7-2 and TRBJ1-1; 9 bases map to TRBD1. Germline values: CDR1 SGHTA, CDR2 FQGNSA. V trimming: 2 bases; J trimming: 5 bases; junction bases outside the gene matches: 12. The CDR3 totals 17 residues. The CDR3 sequence: CASSLNPPGQGKTEAFF. As DNA, the CDR3 is TGTGCCAGCAGCTTAAATCCCCCGGGACAGGGAAAGACTGAAGCTTTCTTT.

This rearrangement joins TRBV5-4 to TRBJ2-2, with a tentative D call TRBD2 (6 bases). Trimming took off 0 bases at V and 5 bases at J, with 17 bases between the two ends. Germline lookup yields CDR1 SGHNT and CDR2 YYREEE (reference sequence). This CDR3 is built from 17 residues. CDR3 amino acids: CASSLGGGTVATGELFF. The CDR3 nucleotides read TGTGCCAGCAGCTTGGGAGGAGGGACCGTAGCTACCGGGGAGCTGTTTTTT.